The next 10 T cell receptor beta chains were all read from a single sample in a study of T cell responses to AZD1222 COVID-19 vaccine. Generated by immunoSEQ multiplex PCR, the TCRdb table keeps only in-frame clones and is missing some. The data contain about 170,000 clones, about nine tenths of them singletons. The input for sequencing was peripheral blood, taken on day 0 of AZD1222 vaccination. The receptor source for this set is an adult in good health.

The chain combines TRBV9 with TRBJ1-2; TRBD1 agrees at 7 bases. There are 16 residues in the CDR3. Trimming took 3 bases from V and 6 from J; bases not matched to a gene: 14. The germline V gene has CDR1 SGDLS and CDR2 YYNGEE. CDR3 in amino acids: CASSGPPAGGPDGYTF. CDR3 DNA: TGTGCCAGCAGCGGTCCACCGGCAGGGGGGCCCGATGGCTACACCTTC.

The genes are TRBV4-1 and TRBJ1-4, with 8 bases aligning to TRBD1. V was clipped by 3 bases and J by 3 bases; unmatched bases: 12. Germline assignment: CDR1 MGHRA and CDR2 YSYEKL. This CDR3 region has 18 residues. CDR3 bases: TGCGCCAGCAGCCATTTCGGACAGGGACGGGTCTCTAATGAAAAACTGTTTTTT. It codes for CASSHFGQGRVSNEKLFF.

This clone showed up just once. The J gene is TRBJ2-2, the V gene TRBV3-1 (or the pseudogene TRBV3-2); no firm D call. V shed 1 base and J shed 5 bases, with 8 bases lying between them. Per the germline V gene, CDR1 is LGHDT and CDR2 is YNNKEL (reference sequence). The length of the CDR3 is 14 residues. The CDR3 protein is CASSQGLTTGELFF. CDR3 DNA: TGTGCCAGCAGCCAAGGCCTTACTACCGGGGAGCTGTTTTTT.

The genes are TRBV20-1 and TRBJ2-2; D perhaps matches TRBD2 (5 bases). Germline-derived CDR1 and CDR2 are DFQATT and SNEGSKA (reference sequence). This CDR3 is built from 15 residues. Trimming stripped 3 bases from V and 3 bases from J, with 14 bases between. This chain's CDR3 is CSASVGGLDTGELFF. The CDR3 DNA sequence: TGCAGTGCTAGTGTCGGCGGGTTGGACACCGGGGAGCTGTTTTTT.

The chain joins TRBV18 to TRBJ1-6; 11 bases are a match to TRBD1. Unmatched junction bases numbered 2, after V lost 2 bases and J lost 2 bases. CDR1 and CDR2 from the germline V gene are KGHSH and LQKENI. There are 17 residues in the CDR3. The CDR3 region is CASSPRTGGTYNSPLHF. In nucleotides, the CDR3 is TGTGCCAGCTCACCAAGGACAGGGGGCACCTATAATTCACCCCTCCACTTT.

The chain links TRBV5-6 to TRBJ2-1, with TRBD2 as a possible D gene (5 bases). The V end lost 6 bases, the J end lost 10 bases, and 14 bases lay between the germline ends. This CDR3 has 12 amino acids. The V gene's germline CDR1 is SGHDT and CDR2 YYEEEE. The CDR3 loop is CASNLGVGEQFF. The DNA for the CDR3 is TGTGCCAGCAACCTCGGGGTGGGAGAGCAGTTCTTC.

The chain joins TRBV27 to TRBJ1-6; D gene uncertain. CDR3 length: 13 residues. With 7 bases removed from V and 7 bases from J, the gap between germline ends came to 11 bases. The germline V gene encodes CDR1 MNHEY and CDR2 SMNVEV (reference sequence). The CDR3: CASKEGRNSPLHF. The CDR3 DNA reads TGTGCCAGCAAGGAAGGGCGGAATTCACCCCTCCACTTT.

This chain links TRBV7-2 with TRBJ1-2; D might be TRBD1 (5 bases). The V end lost 3 bases, the J end lost 4 bases, and 9 bases lay between the germline ends. The V gene's germline CDR1 is SGHTA and CDR2 FQGNSA. There are 13 residues in the CDR3. The CDR3 sequence is CASSLAGSYGYTF. The CDR3 DNA reads as TGTGCCAGCAGCTTGGCAGGGAGCTATGGCTACACCTTC.

J is TRBJ2-5 and V is TRBV7-6; D may correspond to TRBD1 or TRBD2 (6 bases each). Trimming stripped 0 bases from V and 2 bases from J, with 16 bases between. The germline V gene has CDR1 SGHVS and CDR2 FNYEAQ. The CDR3 consists of 17 residues. CDR3 in DNA: TGTGCCAGCAGCTTAGCTCTCTTTAGGGGGACTCAAGAGACCCAGTACTTC. Residues: CASSLALFRGTQETQYF.

V usage is TRBV5-4 and J usage is TRBJ1-1; D ambiguous. CDR3 size: 12 residues. Deletions cut 2 bases from V and 7 bases from J, with 9 bases between. Germline V gives CDR1 SGHNT, CDR2 YYREEE (reference sequence). CDR3 DNA sequence: TGTGCCAGCAGCTTAGGTCAGGTTGAAGCTTTCTTT. Translation gives CASSLGQVEAFF.